A selection of T cell receptor beta chains follows, all from one sample in a study of T cells in Graves' hyperthyroidism and ophthalmopathy. TCRdb reanalysed the multiplex PCR reads using MiXCR and keeps one entry per CDR3 protein. The table has about 640,000 distinct CDR3 sequences, around 21% seen once; the top ten hold 34%. The sequenced sample consisted of blood. The receptors stem from a young man with Graves' ophthalmopathy. CDR3s include the opening cysteine and the closing phenylalanine or tryptophan. D genes are given only for firm matches. Some rows have no size entry. The others give once, few or many, or a class for an expanded clone.

>TRBV28|NA|many|TRBJ2-5
CASSPWVLYQETQYF
TGTGCCAGCAGTCCCTGGGTTCTGTACCAAGAGACCCAGTACTTC
>TRBV12-3/TRBV12-4|TRBD2|few|TRBJ2-5
CASSLWLAGGGETQYF
TGTGCCAGCAGTTTATGGCTAGCGGGGGGCGGGGAGACCCAGTACTTC
>TRBV19|NA|NA|TRBJ1-1
CASSALEGTEAFF
TGTGCCAGTAGTGCTCTAGAGGGAACTGAAGCTTTCTTT
>TRBV27|TRBD1|NA|TRBJ1-5
CASSTGAGQPQHF
TGTGCCAGCAGTACAGGGGCGGGTCAGCCCCAGCATTTT
>TRBV4-1|NA|NA|TRBJ2-1
CASSQDSAPYNEQFF
TGCGCCAGCAGCCAAGACTCTGCGCCGTACAATGAGCAGTTCTTC
>TRBV7-9|NA|NA|TRBJ2-7
CASSLVVGDEQYF
TGTGCCAGCAGCTTAGTGGTGGGCGACGAGCAGTACTTC
>TRBV29-1|TRBD2|NA|TRBJ2-7
CSVADAGEWPYEQYF
TGCAGCGTTGCCGATGCGGGAGAGTGGCCCTACGAGCAGTACTTC
>TRBV20-1|NA|NA|TRBJ1-1
CSADPGQRSNTEAFF
TGCAGTGCCGATCCTGGACAGCGCTCGAACACTGAAGCTTTCTTT
>TRBV6-2/TRBV6-3|TRBD1|NA|TRBJ2-7
CASSYPGQGYYEQYF
TGTGCCAGCAGTTACCCAGGACAGGGGTACTACGAGCAGTACTTC
>TRBV20-1|NA|many|TRBJ2-7
CSATGASAYEQYF
TGCAGTGCTACTGGGGCTAGCGCCTACGAGCAGTACTTC
>TRBV11-2|TRBD2|NA|TRBJ2-7
CASSLDPAGGGEQYF
TGTGCCAGCAGCTTAGATCCAGCGGGAGGGGGGGAGCAGTACTTC
>TRBV6-1|TRBD1|many|TRBJ1-2
CASSLGQGNYGYTF
TGTGCCAGCAGCTTAGGACAGGGGAACTATGGCTACACCTTC
>TRBV7-2|TRBD1|NA|TRBJ1-6
CASSFLTGGNSPLHF
TGTGCCAGCAGCTTCCTGACAGGGGGCAATTCACCCCTCCACTTT
>TRBV19|NA|few|TRBJ1-5
CASSMWFGTSNQPQHF
TGTGCCAGTAGTATGTGGTTCGGGACGAGCAATCAGCCCCAGCATTTT
>TRBV27|NA|few|TRBJ2-3
CASSLSSWDTQYF
TGTGCCAGCAGTTTGTCTAGTTGGGATACGCAGTATTTT
>TRBV7-9|TRBD2|NA|TRBJ2-1
CASSQTGTSSTHEQFF
TGTGCCAGCAGCCAAACCGGGACTAGCTCTACCCATGAGCAGTTCTTC
>TRBV12-3/TRBV12-4|TRBD1|many|TRBJ2-7
CASSARQGSYEQYF
TGTGCCAGCAGTGCCCGACAGGGTTCCTACGAGCAGTACTTC
>TRBV6-2/TRBV6-3|NA|NA|TRBJ1-5
CASSYGPVVDQPQHF
TGTGCCAGCAGTTATGGACCGGTGGTAGATCAGCCCCAGCATTTT
>TRBV10-3|TRBD1|NA|TRBJ2-7
CAIRVPGQGNQRYEQYF
TGTGCCATCAGAGTCCCGGGACAGGGGAACCAACGCTACGAGCAGTACTTC
>TRBV12-3/TRBV12-4|NA|many|TRBJ2-3
CASSLAPQQGTDTQYF
TGTGCCAGCAGCCTAGCCCCCCAACAAGGCACAGATACGCAGTATTTT
>TRBV7-9|NA|few|TRBJ1-1
CASSLVRPNTEAFF
TGTGCCAGCAGCTTAGTCCGGCCGAACACTGAAGCTTTCTTT
>TRBV19|NA|NA|TRBJ2-7
CATALQPSGEQYF
TGTGCCACCGCTCTACAGCCATCGGGGGAGCAGTACTTC
>TRBV24-1|NA|NA|TRBJ2-2
CATWDGGTGELFF
TGTGCCACCTGGGACGGAGGGACCGGGGAGCTGTTTTTT
>TRBV7-9|NA|NA|TRBJ2-1
CASSHRDRDNEQFF
TGTGCCAGCAGCCACCGGGACCGAGACAATGAGCAGTTCTTC
>TRBV19|NA|NA|TRBJ2-7
CASSIDPRDEQYF
TGTGCCAGTAGTATAGATCCCCGGGACGAGCAGTACTTC
>TRBV30|NA|NA|TRBJ1-2
CAWRALGSYTF
TGTGCCTGGAGGGCCCTAGGGAGCTACACCTTC
>TRBV28|NA|many|TRBJ1-5
CASTIQGWGQPQHF
TGTGCCTCCACGATACAGGGTTGGGGTCAGCCCCAGCATTTT
>TRBV20-1|TRBD2|NA|TRBJ2-1
CSARIGLAGGDYNEQFF
TGCAGTGCTAGAATTGGCCTAGCGGGAGGTGATTACAATGAGCAGTTCTTC
>TRBV5-6|NA|NA|TRBJ1-1
CASSQGIKEAFF
TGTGCCAGCTCCCAAGGGATAAAAGAAGCTTTCTTT
>TRBV20-1|NA|NA|TRBJ1-2
CSASGGAGYTF
TGCAGTGCTAGTGGGGGCGCTGGCTACACCTTC
>TRBV6-2/TRBV6-3|TRBD1|NA|TRBJ1-1
CASSKLRGRGDTEAFF
TGTGCCAGCAGTAAGCTGCGCGGCAGGGGGGATACTGAAGCTTTCTTT
>TRBV7-9|TRBD2|NA|TRBJ2-5
CASSLGLTGLAKETQYF
TGTGCCAGCAGCTTAGGCCTAACGGGACTAGCGAAAGAGACCCAGTACTTC
>TRBV9|TRBD2|NA|TRBJ2-1
CASSDGLAVYNEQFF
TGTGCCAGCAGCGACGGACTAGCGGTTTACAATGAGCAGTTCTTC
>TRBV6-1|TRBD1|few|TRBJ1-5
CASSATGALNQPQHF
TGTGCCAGCAGTGCGACAGGGGCACTAAATCAGCCCCAGCATTTT
>TRBV11-2|TRBD1|many|TRBJ1-1
CASSLRGRRTEAFF
TGTGCCAGCAGCTTAAGGGGGCGCAGAACTGAAGCTTTCTTT
>TRBV5-1|NA|many|TRBJ1-2
CASSLFPDPTNYGYTF
TGCGCCAGCAGCTTGTTTCCAGACCCGACTAACTATGGCTACACCTTC
>TRBV9|TRBD2|few|TRBJ2-5
CASSEGLAGYETQYF
TGTGCCAGCAGCGAGGGACTAGCGGGATACGAGACCCAGTACTTC
>TRBV5-1|TRBD2|many|TRBJ2-3
CASSLGGVSSDTQYF
TGCGCCAGCAGCCTGGGAGGGGTTTCTTCAGATACGCAGTATTTT
>TRBV4-3|TRBD2|NA|TRBJ2-5
CASSQGLVAGDWGETQYF
TGCGCCAGCAGCCAAGGGTTGGTAGCGGGAGATTGGGGAGAGACCCAGTACTTC
>TRBV10-1|TRBD2|few|TRBJ2-5
CASRPPVIAGTQETQYF
TGCGCCAGCAGGCCCCCGGTGATAGCGGGGACCCAAGAGACCCAGTACTTC
>TRBV9|TRBD2|few|TRBJ2-3
CASSARLAGEGTQYF
TGTGCCAGCAGCGCACGACTAGCGGGAGAAGGTACGCAGTATTTT
>TRBV19|NA|few|TRBJ2-7
CASSIGGRSEQYF
TGTGCCAGTAGTATCGGGGGACGCAGCGAGCAGTACTTC
>TRBV25-1|NA|NA|TRBJ2-3
CASSEVNGITDTQYF
TGTGCCAGCAGTGAGGTGAACGGGATCACAGATACGCAGTATTTT
>TRBV12-3/TRBV12-4|NA|many|TRBJ2-5
CASNRGAYQETQYF
TGTGCCAGCAATCGGGGGGCGTACCAAGAGACCCAGTACTTC
>TRBV19|NA|few|TRBJ1-1
CASSMMDNTEAFF
TGTGCCAGTAGTATGATGGATAACACTGAAGCTTTCTTT
>TRBV29-1|TRBD1|many|TRBJ1-1
CSVESPTGGLRNTEAFF
TGCAGCGTTGAGTCTCCGACAGGGGGTTTAAGGAACACTGAAGCTTTCTTT
>TRBV7-9|NA|few|TRBJ1-5
CASSVQASNQPQHF
TGTGCCAGCAGCGTGCAGGCTAGCAATCAGCCCCAGCATTTT
>TRBV4-2|NA|many|TRBJ1-2
CASSQDTQGNYGYTF
TGTGCCAGCAGCCAAGATACGCAGGGAAACTATGGCTACACCTTC
>TRBV15|NA|many|TRBJ2-3
CATSRDRVDTQYF
TGTGCCACCAGCAGAGATCGTGTAGATACGCAGTATTTT
>TRBV19|TRBD1|few|TRBJ1-2
CASTWQGAHGYTF
TGTGCCAGTACATGGCAGGGGGCGCACGGCTACACCTTC